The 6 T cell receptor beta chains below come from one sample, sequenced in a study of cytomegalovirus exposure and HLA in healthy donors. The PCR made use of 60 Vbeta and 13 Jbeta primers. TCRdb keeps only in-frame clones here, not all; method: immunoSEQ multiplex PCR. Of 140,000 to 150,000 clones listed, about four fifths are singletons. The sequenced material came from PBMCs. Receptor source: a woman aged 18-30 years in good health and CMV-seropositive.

The CDR3 bases are TGTGCCAGCAGTGATTCGACAGGGGACAAAACCTTCGGCACTGAAGCTTTCTTT. Translated: CASSDSTGDKTFGTEAFF. V gene TRBV6-1 combines with J gene TRBJ1-1; 8 bases are shared with TRBD1. CDR1 and CDR2 (germline): MNHNS, SASEGT. The V gene end was trimmed by 3 bases and the J gene end by 4 bases; junction bases not matched to a gene: 16. The CDR3 sequence is 18 residues long.

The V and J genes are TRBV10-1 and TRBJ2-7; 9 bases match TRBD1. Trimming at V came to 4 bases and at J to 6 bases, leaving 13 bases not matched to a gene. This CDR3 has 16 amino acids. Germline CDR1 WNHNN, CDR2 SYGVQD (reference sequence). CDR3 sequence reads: CASSVTKTGTGSEQYF. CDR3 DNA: TGCGCCAGCAGTGTGACAAAAACCGGGACAGGGAGCGAGCAGTACTTC.

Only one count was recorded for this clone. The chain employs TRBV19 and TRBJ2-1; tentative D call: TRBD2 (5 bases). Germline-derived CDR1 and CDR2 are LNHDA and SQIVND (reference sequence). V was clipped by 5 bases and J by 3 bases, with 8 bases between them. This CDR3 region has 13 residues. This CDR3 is CASSRRDYNEQFF. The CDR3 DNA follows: TGTGCCAGTAGTCGCCGGGACTACAATGAGCAGTTCTTC.

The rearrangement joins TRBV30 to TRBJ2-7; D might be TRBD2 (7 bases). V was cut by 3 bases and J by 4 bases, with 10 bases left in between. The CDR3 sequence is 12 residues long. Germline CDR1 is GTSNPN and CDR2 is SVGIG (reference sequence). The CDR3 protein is CAWRGGGYEQYF. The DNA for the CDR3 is TGTGCCTGGAGAGGGGGGGGGTACGAGCAGTACTTC.

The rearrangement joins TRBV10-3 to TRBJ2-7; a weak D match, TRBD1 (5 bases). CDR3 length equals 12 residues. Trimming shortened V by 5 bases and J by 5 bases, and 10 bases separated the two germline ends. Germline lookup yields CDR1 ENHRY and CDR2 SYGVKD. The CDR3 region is CAISSTENEQYF. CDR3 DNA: TGTGCCATCAGTTCGACAGAAAACGAGCAGTACTTC.

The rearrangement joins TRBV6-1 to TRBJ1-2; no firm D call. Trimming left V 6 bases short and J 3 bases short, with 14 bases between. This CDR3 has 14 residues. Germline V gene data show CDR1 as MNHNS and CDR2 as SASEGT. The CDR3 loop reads CASRPPTTYYGYTF. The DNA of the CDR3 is TGTGCCAGCAGACCACCTACCACCTACTATGGCTACACCTTC.